This entry concerns a single T cell receptor beta chain. The antigen remains unidentified. Researchers ran the PCR with 60 Vbeta and 13 Jbeta primers. The repertoire was sequenced with immunoSEQ multiplex PCR; TCRdb's copy has only in-frame clones and lacks some. The sample yields about 92,000 clones, 69% seen once. This specimen belongs to a study of cytomegalovirus exposure and HLA in healthy donors. General study points: A later analysis linked a missense variant in DCLRE1C to the trimming of TCR beta V and J genes.

Sequenced material: PBMCs. The receptor was derived from a man aged 45 to 65 in good health and CMV-seronegative.

CDR3 nucleotide sequence: TGTGCCAGCAGTTTTATCGGGACTAGCGGGGGATTCACCGGGGAGCTGTTTTTT. This sequence encodes CASSFIGTSGGFTGELFF. This chain links TRBV28 with TRBJ2-2, with 14 bases matching TRBD2. J was trimmed by 4 bases and V by 3 bases; bases with no gene match: 7. Looked up from germline, CDR1 is MDHEN and CDR2 is SYDVKM. The CDR3 is 18 amino acids.